These T cell receptor beta chains were read from a single sample in a study of blood T cells in healthy people across ages. TCRdb used MiXCR to reprocess the 5' RACE reads, holding one entry per CDR3 protein. The sample records around 650,000 distinct CDR3 sequences, 40% to 45% being singletons. The sample consisted of blood. All receptors come from a man older than 75 in good health. The CDR3 runs from the conserved cysteine through the conserved F or W. A D gene is named only where the DNA matches it firmly. Clone size is stated in some rows and not others, as once, few, many or a class when expanded.

TRBJ2-5	TRBD1	TRBV19	few	CASSIGTGFRETQYF	TGTGCCAGTAGTATCGGGACAGGGTTTCGGGAGACCCAGTACTTC
TRBJ1-1	TRBD1	TRBV30	NA	CAWDRGTEAFF	TGTGCCTGGGACAGGGGAACTGAAGCTTTCTTT
TRBJ2-7	NA	TRBV7-2	NA	CASSLQTGGAYEQYF	TGTGCCAGCAGCCTCCAGACAGGTGGAGCCTACGAGCAGTACTTC
TRBJ1-2	NA	TRBV5-1	NA	CASSLDTSGDYGYTF	TGCGCCAGCAGCTTAGACACCTCAGGGGACTATGGCTACACCTTC
TRBJ2-2	TRBD1	TRBV6-5	few	CASSQEGASTGELFF	TGTGCCAGCAGTCAAGAGGGGGCGAGCACCGGGGAGCTGTTTTTT
TRBJ1-2	NA	TRBV12-3/TRBV12-4	NA	CASTPSGALGGYTF	TGTGCCAGCACCCCGTCGGGGGCATTGGGTGGCTACACCTTC
TRBJ2-4	TRBD2	TRBV7-2	few	CASSPGGVKNIRYF	TGTGCCAGCAGCCCGGGGGGAGTCAAAAACATTCGGTACTTC
TRBJ1-3	NA	TRBV29-1	few	CSANGIGNTIYF	TGCAGCGCAAATGGGATCGGAAACACCATATATTTT
TRBJ1-5	TRBD1	TRBV29-1	many	CSYRTGDANQPQHF	TGCAGCTATCGGACAGGGGACGCCAATCAGCCCCAGCATTTT
TRBJ2-3	NA	TRBV12-3/TRBV12-4	NA	CASSLSQSQYF	TGTGCCAGCAGTTTGAGTCAGTCGCAGTATTTT
TRBJ2-3	NA	TRBV11-2	few	CASSFNKGLSTDTQYF	TGTGCCAGCAGCTTTAATAAGGGCCTTAGCACAGATACGCAGTATTTT
TRBJ2-3	TRBD1	TRBV20-1	NA	CSASRGQVTDTQYF	TGCAGTGCTAGCCGTGGACAGGTCACAGATACGCAGTATTTT
TRBJ1-5	NA	TRBV5-5	few	CASSLDVNQPQHF	TGTGCCAGCAGCTTGGACGTCAATCAGCCCCAGCATTTT
TRBJ2-7	NA	TRBV27	many	CASSPKILFEQYF	TGTGCCAGCAGCCCTAAGATACTTTTCGAGCAGTACTTC
TRBJ2-2	TRBD2	TRBV14	NA	CASSQPGLPSPGELFF	TGTGCCAGCAGCCAACCGGGACTACCAAGTCCCGGGGAGCTGTTTTTT
TRBJ2-3	TRBD2	TRBV11-1	NA	CASSLARTSGSVSTDTQYF	TGTGCCAGCAGCTTAGCGAGGACTAGCGGGAGTGTGAGCACAGATACGCAGTATTTT
TRBJ2-2	NA	TRBV6-2/TRBV6-3	NA	CASSYSGPGELFF	TGTGCCAGCAGTTATTCTGGTCCCGGGGAGCTGTTTTTT
TRBJ2-1	TRBD2	TRBV28	NA	CASSRLAGVYNEQFF	TGTGCCAGCAGTCGACTAGCGGGAGTCTACAATGAGCAGTTCTTC
TRBJ1-2	NA	TRBV28	few	CASSPPGQKRNNYGYTF	TGTGCCAGCAGTCCACCGGGACAAAAGCGTAATAACTATGGCTACACCTTC
TRBJ2-2	TRBD1	TRBV6-2/TRBV6-3	NA	CASYRGRAAGELFF	TGTGCCAGTTACAGGGGGCGAGCCGCCGGGGAGTTGTTTTTT
TRBJ2-1	NA	TRBV6-5	NA	CASSPGMGYNEQFF	TGTGCCAGCAGCCCGGGGATGGGATACAATGAGCAGTTCTTC
TRBJ1-5	NA	TRBV27	many	CASSFGGPGNQPQHF	TGTGCCAGCAGTTTTGGGGGTCCGGGCAATCAGCCCCAGCATTTT
TRBJ1-5	NA	TRBV2	NA	CASSAGQGLSNQPQHF	TGTGCCAGCAGTGCCGGGCAGGGGTTGAGCAATCAGCCCCAGCATTTT
TRBJ1-4	TRBD1	TRBV4-3	NA	CASSQGRTGAATNEKLFF	TGCGCCAGCAGCCAGGGCCGGACAGGAGCTGCGACTAATGAAAAACTGTTTTTT
TRBJ1-5	TRBD1	TRBV10-2	NA	CASRQGADSNQPQHF	TGCGCCAGCAGGCAGGGGGCGGATAGCAATCAGCCCCAGCATTTT
TRBJ2-7	NA	TRBV29-1	few	CSVVLDKSYEQYF	TGCAGCGTTGTACTAGACAAATCCTACGAGCAGTACTTC
TRBJ2-7	NA	TRBV19	NA	CASSISIRTAYEQYF	TGTGCCAGTAGTATATCGATAAGGACAGCCTACGAGCAGTACTTC
TRBJ2-1	TRBD2	TRBV11-2	NA	CASSLAGTSGGSYNEQFF	TGTGCCAGCAGCTTAGCTGGGACTAGCGGGGGATCCTACAATGAGCAGTTCTTC
TRBJ2-7	NA	TRBV7-2	NA	CASSRSGIPYEQYF	TGTGCCAGCAGCCGGTCAGGGATTCCCTACGAGCAGTACTTC
TRBJ2-1	NA	TRBV5-1	NA	CASSFLGTEQFF	TGCGCCAGCAGCTTTTTGGGAACTGAGCAGTTCTTC
TRBJ2-7	NA	TRBV27	NA	CASSINYQGNEQYF	TGTGCCAGCAGTATAAATTACCAGGGAAACGAGCAGTACTTC
TRBJ2-3	NA	TRBV30	few	CAWSPGSTDTQYF	TGTGCCTGGAGCCCCGGGAGCACAGATACGCAGTATTTT
TRBJ2-7	NA	TRBV2	NA	CAIRDAAYEQYF	TGTGCCATCCGGGACGCCGCCTACGAGCAGTACTTC
TRBJ2-7	TRBD1	TRBV6-6	NA	CASSYSPGQGVEQYF	TGTGCCAGCAGTTACTCTCCGGGACAGGGCGTCGAGCAGTACTTC
TRBJ2-1	NA	TRBV20-1	few	CSAASPRGFNEQFF	TGCAGTGCCGCCTCCCCGCGGGGTTTTAATGAGCAGTTCTTC
TRBJ2-2	TRBD1	TRBV4-1	many	CASSQRDRSNTGELFF	TGCGCCAGCAGCCAAAGGGACAGGTCGAACACCGGGGAGCTGTTTTTT
TRBJ2-3	NA	TRBV6-2/TRBV6-3	NA	CASREQTVREQYF	TGTGCCAGCAGGGAGCAGACAGTTCGTGAGCAGTATTTT
TRBJ2-5	NA	TRBV20-1	few	CSAQGGGETQYF	TGCAGTGCCCAGGGGGGAGGAGAGACCCAGTACTTC
TRBJ1-1	TRBD1	TRBV20-1	few	CSASGGQWNTEAFF	TGCAGTGCCTCGGGGGGACAGTGGAACACTGAAGCTTTCTTT
TRBJ2-7	TRBD1	TRBV6-6	many	CATSTGTGSYEQYF	TGTGCCACTTCTACCGGGACAGGGTCCTACGAGCAGTACTTC
TRBJ1-6	NA	TRBV5-5	NA	CASSFLAPSPLHF	TGTGCCAGCAGCTTTCTCGCCCCTTCACCCCTCCACTTT
TRBJ2-5	NA	TRBV6-2/TRBV6-3	few	CASSYLGVPRETQYF	TGTGCCAGCAGTTATCTTGGCGTTCCCCGAGAGACCCAGTACTTC
TRBJ2-4	TRBD1	TRBV18	NA	CASSPGTGLNIQYF	TGTGCCAGCTCACCCGGGACAGGGTTAAACATTCAGTACTTC
TRBJ2-5	NA	TRBV10-3	NA	CAIKGVDNEQYF	TGTGCCATCAAGGGGGTTGACAATGAGCAGTACTTC
TRBJ1-6	TRBD1	TRBV12-3/TRBV12-4	few	CASSLRQGSGSPLHF	TGTGCCAGCAGCCTAAGACAGGGTTCGGGTTCACCCCTCCACTTT
TRBJ2-6	NA	TRBV6-5	NA	CASSKGRGGANVLTF	TGTGCCAGCAGTAAGGGACGTGGAGGGGCCAACGTCCTGACTTTC